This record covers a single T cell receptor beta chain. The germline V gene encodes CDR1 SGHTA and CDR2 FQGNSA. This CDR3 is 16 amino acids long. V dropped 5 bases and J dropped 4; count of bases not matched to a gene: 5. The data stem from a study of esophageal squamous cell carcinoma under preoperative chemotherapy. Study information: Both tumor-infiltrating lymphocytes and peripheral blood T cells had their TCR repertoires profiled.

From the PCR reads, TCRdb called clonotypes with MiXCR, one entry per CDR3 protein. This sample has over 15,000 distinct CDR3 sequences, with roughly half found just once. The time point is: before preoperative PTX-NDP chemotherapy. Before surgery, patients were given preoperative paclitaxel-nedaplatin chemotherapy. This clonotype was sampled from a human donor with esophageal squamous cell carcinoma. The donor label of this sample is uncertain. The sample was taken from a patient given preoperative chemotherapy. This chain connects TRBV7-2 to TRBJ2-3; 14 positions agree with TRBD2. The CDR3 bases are TGTGCCAGCAGCGGCGGGGGACTAGCGGGAGCAGATACGCAGTATTTT. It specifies CASSGGGLAGADTQYF.